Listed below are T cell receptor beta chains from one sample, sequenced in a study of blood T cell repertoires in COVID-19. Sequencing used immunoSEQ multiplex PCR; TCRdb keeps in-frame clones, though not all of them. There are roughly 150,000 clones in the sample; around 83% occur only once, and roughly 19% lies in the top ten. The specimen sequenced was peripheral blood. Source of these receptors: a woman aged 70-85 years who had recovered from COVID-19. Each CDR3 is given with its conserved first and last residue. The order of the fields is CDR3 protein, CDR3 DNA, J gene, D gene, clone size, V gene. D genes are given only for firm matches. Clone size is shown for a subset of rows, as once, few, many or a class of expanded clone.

CDR3: CASSIWRTPGEKLFF
DNA: TGTGCCAGTAGTATCTGGCGGACCCCAGGGGAAAAACTGTTTTTT
J: TRBJ1-4
D: NA
size: NA
V: TRBV19

CDR3: CASSAGQIETQYF
DNA: TGCGCCAGCAGCGCAGGACAGATAGAGACCCAGTACTTC
J: TRBJ2-5
D: NA
size: NA
V: TRBV5-1

CDR3: CASKPGGGYGAQFF
DNA: TGCGCCAGCAAGCCAGGGGGCGGCTACGGGGCGCAGTTCTTC
J: TRBJ2-1
D: TRBD1
size: NA
V: TRBV5-1

CDR3: CASSLDGAGGREQYF
DNA: TGTGCCAGCAGCTTGGATGGCGCAGGGGGGCGCGAGCAGTACTTC
J: TRBJ2-7
D: NA
size: NA
V: TRBV5-4

CDR3: CASSLDRHYGYTF
DNA: TGTGCCAGCAGCCTCGACAGGCACTATGGCTACACCTTC
J: TRBJ1-2
D: NA
size: NA
V: TRBV7-3

CDR3: CASSGHTGGGYGYTF
DNA: TGTGCCAGCAGCGGCCACACAGGGGGCGGCTATGGCTACACCTTC
J: TRBJ1-2
D: NA
size: NA
V: TRBV21-1

CDR3: CASSPQDRDTEAFF
DNA: TGTGCCAGCAGTCCCCAGGACAGGGACACTGAAGCTTTCTTT
J: TRBJ1-1
D: TRBD1
size: NA
V: TRBV6-5

CDR3: CASSSGHSGYEQYF
DNA: TGTGCCAGCAGCTCCGGCCATAGCGGCTACGAGCAGTACTTC
J: TRBJ2-7
D: NA
size: once
V: TRBV7-2

CDR3: CASSFGRLLKNSPLHF
DNA: TGTGCCAGCAGCTTCGGACGACTACTAAAAAATTCACCCCTCCACTTT
J: TRBJ1-6
D: NA
size: NA
V: TRBV7-2

CDR3: CATSDAAVGSGEQYF
DNA: TGTGCCACCAGTGATGCGGCTGTGGGTAGCGGCGAGCAGTACTTC
J: TRBJ2-7
D: NA
size: NA
V: TRBV24-1

CDR3: CASSHRQLNTEAFF
DNA: TGTGCCAGCAGCCACAGACAGTTGAACACTGAAGCTTTCTTT
J: TRBJ1-1
D: NA
size: NA
V: TRBV3-1/TRBV3-2

CDR3: CSVKTGGSGQPQHF
DNA: TGCAGCGTAAAGACAGGGGGCTCGGGTCAGCCCCAGCATTTT
J: TRBJ1-5
D: TRBD1
size: NA
V: TRBV29-1

CDR3: CASTGGGTGNSPLHF
DNA: TGTGCCAGCACCGGGGGTGGGACAGGGAATTCACCCCTCCACTTT
J: TRBJ1-6
D: TRBD1
size: NA
V: TRBV7-9

CDR3: CASSQERGLGGYTF
DNA: TGTGCCAGCAGCCAAGAGAGGGGGCTGGGAGGCTACACCTTC
J: TRBJ1-2
D: TRBD1
size: once
V: TRBV3-1/TRBV3-2

CDR3: CASSAGPGNTIYF
DNA: TGTGCCAGCAGCGCAGGGCCTGGAAACACCATATATTTT
J: TRBJ1-3
D: NA
size: NA
V: TRBV9

CDR3: CASGAEGAGSPLHF
DNA: TGTGCTAGTGGTGCCGAGGGAGCAGGTTCACCCCTCCACTTT
J: TRBJ1-6
D: NA
size: NA
V: TRBV12-5

CDR3: CASSFTRGGRQFF
DNA: TGTGCCAGCAGTTTCACCAGGGGCGGGAGGCAGTTCTTC
J: TRBJ2-1
D: NA
size: NA
V: TRBV27

CDR3: CASSQDSGLAGDNEQFF
DNA: TGTGCCAGCAGCCAAGATTCCGGGTTAGCGGGGGACAATGAGCAGTTCTTC
J: TRBJ2-1
D: TRBD2
size: NA
V: TRBV3-1/TRBV3-2

CDR3: CASRVLTGAHNEQFF
DNA: TGTGCCAGCAGGGTCTTAACAGGGGCCCACAATGAGCAGTTCTTC
J: TRBJ2-1
D: TRBD1
size: few
V: TRBV27

CDR3: CASRGQPLNEKLFF
DNA: TGTGCCAGCAGAGGACAGCCCCTTAATGAAAAACTGTTTTTT
J: TRBJ1-4
D: NA
size: NA
V: TRBV2

CDR3: CASSQDRDNEQFF
DNA: TGTGCCAGCAGCCAAGACAGGGACAATGAGCAGTTCTTC
J: TRBJ2-1
D: NA
size: NA
V: TRBV14

CDR3: CASSRDRGYGYTF
DNA: TGTGCCAGCAGCAGGGACAGGGGATATGGCTACACCTTC
J: TRBJ1-2
D: TRBD1
size: NA
V: TRBV6-5

CDR3: CASGLVPVRAAFF
DNA: TGTGCTAGTGGTTTGGTTCCGGTCAGGGCGGCTTTCTTT
J: TRBJ1-1
D: NA
size: NA
V: TRBV12-5

CDR3: CASSLGGSTDTQYF
DNA: TGTGCCAGCAGTTTGGGGGGGAGCACAGATACGCAGTATTTT
J: TRBJ2-3
D: TRBD2
size: NA
V: TRBV28

CDR3: CASSLAGLETQYF
DNA: TGTGCCAGCAGTTTGGCCGGGTTGGAGACCCAGTACTTC
J: TRBJ2-5
D: NA
size: NA
V: TRBV28

CDR3: CASSWGGTGELFF
DNA: TGCGCCAGCAGCTGGGGGGGCACCGGGGAGCTGTTTTTT
J: TRBJ2-2
D: TRBD2
size: NA
V: TRBV5-1

CDR3: CASSLAGGGEQFF
DNA: TGTGCCAGCAGCTTGGCGGGAGGGGGTGAGCAGTTCTTC
J: TRBJ2-1
D: TRBD2
size: NA
V: TRBV14

CDR3: CASSPPGGNQPQHF
DNA: TGTGCCAGCAGCCCCCCGGGGGGCAATCAGCCCCAGCATTTT
J: TRBJ1-5
D: NA
size: NA
V: TRBV7-2

CDR3: CASRPRREVDTQYF
DNA: TGTGCCAGCAGACCTAGGCGGGAGGTAGATACGCAGTATTTT
J: TRBJ2-3
D: TRBD2
size: NA
V: TRBV2

CDR3: CAWGPARETYGYTF
DNA: TGTGCCTGGGGGCCGGCACGGGAGACATATGGCTACACCTTC
J: TRBJ1-2
D: NA
size: NA
V: TRBV30

CDR3: CASSFSFGNQPQHF
DNA: TGTGCCAGCAGCTTCTCTTTTGGCAATCAGCCCCAGCATTTT
J: TRBJ1-5
D: NA
size: NA
V: TRBV7-9

CDR3: CASSSRTSLDTQYF
DNA: TGTGCCAGCAGCTCAAGGACTAGCTTGGATACGCAGTATTTT
J: TRBJ2-3
D: TRBD2
size: NA
V: TRBV7-9

CDR3: CASSYGGGRAGTEAFF
DNA: TGTGCCAGCAGTTACGGGGGGGGGCGCGCGGGCACTGAAGCTTTCTTT
J: TRBJ1-1
D: NA
size: NA
V: TRBV6-6

CDR3: CASSPDRADYEQYF
DNA: TGTGCCAGCAGCCCGGACAGGGCCGACTACGAGCAGTACTTC
J: TRBJ2-7
D: TRBD1
size: few
V: TRBV9

CDR3: CASSWGLAGDEQFF
DNA: TGTGCCAGCAGCTGGGGACTAGCGGGGGATGAGCAGTTCTTC
J: TRBJ2-1
D: TRBD2
size: NA
V: TRBV5-5

CDR3: CASSQDHRGGAGEKLFF
DNA: TGCGCCAGCAGCCAAGATCATCGGGGAGGGGCGGGGGAAAAACTGTTTTTT
J: TRBJ1-4
D: NA
size: NA
V: TRBV4-3

CDR3: CASSLGTSGISYNEQFF
DNA: TGCGCCAGCAGCTTGGGGACTAGCGGGATCTCCTACAATGAGCAGTTCTTC
J: TRBJ2-1
D: TRBD2
size: once
V: TRBV5-1

CDR3: CASSDPGGAFGELFF
DNA: TGTGCCAGCAGTGATCCCGGGGGGGCCTTCGGGGAGCTGTTTTTT
J: TRBJ2-2
D: TRBD2
size: NA
V: TRBV2

CDR3: CASSPRGLAGYEQFF
DNA: TGTGCCAGCAGCCCCCGGGGACTAGCGGGATATGAGCAGTTCTTC
J: TRBJ2-1
D: TRBD2
size: few
V: TRBV4-2

CDR3: CASSPPLAAQDF
DNA: TGTGCCAGCAGCCCACCACTAGCGGCCCAGGATTTT
J: TRBJ2-3
D: TRBD2
size: NA
V: TRBV12-3/TRBV12-4

CDR3: CASSLGGSSYEQYF
DNA: TGTGCCAGCAGCTTAGGCGGCAGCTCCTACGAGCAGTACTTC
J: TRBJ2-7
D: NA
size: NA
V: TRBV11-2

CDR3: CASSRGANTGELFF
DNA: TGCGCCAGCAGTAGGGGCGCGAACACCGGGGAGCTGTTTTTT
J: TRBJ2-2
D: NA
size: NA
V: TRBV10-2

CDR3: CAWTRDRGRTEAFF
DNA: TGTGCCTGGACCCGGGACAGGGGGCGTACTGAAGCTTTCTTT
J: TRBJ1-1
D: TRBD1
size: NA
V: TRBV30

CDR3: CASSPEGPRGYTF
DNA: TGTGCCAGCAGCCCGGAGGGCCCGCGGGGCTACACCTTC
J: TRBJ1-2
D: NA
size: few
V: TRBV13

CDR3: CASSEVSTEAFF
DNA: TGTGCCAGCTCGGAGGTAAGCACTGAAGCTTTCTTT
J: TRBJ1-1
D: NA
size: NA
V: TRBV18

CDR3: CASSSGSGGNQPQHF
DNA: TGTGCCAGCAGCTCAGGGTCGGGGGGCAATCAGCCCCAGCATTTT
J: TRBJ1-5
D: NA
size: NA
V: TRBV6-5

CDR3: CASSLLGGRHTDTQYF
DNA: TGTGCCAGCAGCTTACTCGGTGGGAGGCACACAGATACGCAGTATTTT
J: TRBJ2-3
D: NA
size: NA
V: TRBV7-3

CDR3: CAWSVRGDTEAFF
DNA: TGTGCCTGGAGTGTACGGGGGGACACTGAAGCTTTCTTT
J: TRBJ1-1
D: NA
size: NA
V: TRBV30

CDR3: CASSGGSGRVETQYF
DNA: TGTGCCAGCAGTGGGGGTAGCGGGAGGGTGGAGACCCAGTACTTC
J: TRBJ2-5
D: TRBD2
size: NA
V: TRBV25-1

CDR3: CASRPLPEGTGNTIYF
DNA: TGTGCAAGTCGCCCCCTGCCCGAGGGTACTGGAAACACCATATATTTT
J: TRBJ1-3
D: NA
size: NA
V: TRBV12-2

CDR3: CASRAWTETYEQYF
DNA: TGTGCCAGCCGAGCTTGGACAGAAACCTACGAGCAGTACTTC
J: TRBJ2-7
D: NA
size: few
V: TRBV5-6

CDR3: CASRGPGLDRDEQFF
DNA: TGTGCCAGCAGGGGCCCGGGACTAGATAGGGATGAGCAGTTCTTC
J: TRBJ2-1
D: TRBD2
size: NA
V: TRBV6-6

CDR3: CAWSSGQVAYEQYF
DNA: TGTGCCTGGAGCTCGGGACAGGTTGCCTACGAGCAGTACTTC
J: TRBJ2-7
D: TRBD1
size: NA
V: TRBV30

CDR3: CASSQGPGPYGYTF
DNA: TGTGCCAGCAGCCAAGGTCCAGGGCCTTATGGCTACACCTTC
J: TRBJ1-2
D: NA
size: NA
V: TRBV3-1/TRBV3-2